The source of this T cell receptor (beta chain) is a study of blood T cell repertoires in COVID-19. This CDR3 spans 18 amino acids. J lost 2 bases, V lost 3 bases, and 12 bases had no gene match. CDR1 and CDR2 from the germline V gene are LNHNV and YYDKDF (reference sequence). The table came from immunoSEQ multiplex PCR; TCRdb's copy has only in-frame clones and leaves some out. The data show fewer than 200,000 clones, approximately 82% seen once. Source material: PBMCs or T cells enriched from blood (not recorded which). The chain is built from TRBV15 and TRBJ1-5; TRBD1 matches at 8 bases. The TCR originated in a woman aged 45-65 years in a cohort exposed to, infected with or recovered from COVID-19 (not recorded which). CDR3 nucleotides: TGTGCCACCAGCAGGGACACTAGCAGGGGGCAGGGCAATCAGCCCCAGCATTTT. It yields the protein CATSRDTSRGQGNQPQHF.